This TCR beta chain was profiled in a study of cytomegalovirus exposure and HLA in healthy donors. Findings of the study overall: Overall, about 160 TCR beta chains were annotated as cytomegalovirus-associated.

Clones were sequenced by immunoSEQ multiplex PCR, and TCRdb holds only the in-frame ones, with some missing. This sample has about 280,000 clones; approximately 88% occur once, and the top ten carry 0.92%. Trimming removed 0 bases from V and 7 bases from J, with 19 bases in between. The CDR3 is 17 residues long. From germline, CDR1 is LGHNA and CDR2 YNFKEQ. For this clone: The target antigen is unknown.

The receptor was derived from a woman in her late teens or twenties in good health and CMV-seronegative. This rearrangement joins TRBV4-2 to TRBJ2-1; unclear D gene. Sample: PBMCs. CDR3 loop: CASSQDLSPLVWNEQFF. CDR3 nucleotides: TGTGCCAGCAGCCAAGATCTGTCGCCCTTAGTGTGGAATGAGCAGTTCTTC.